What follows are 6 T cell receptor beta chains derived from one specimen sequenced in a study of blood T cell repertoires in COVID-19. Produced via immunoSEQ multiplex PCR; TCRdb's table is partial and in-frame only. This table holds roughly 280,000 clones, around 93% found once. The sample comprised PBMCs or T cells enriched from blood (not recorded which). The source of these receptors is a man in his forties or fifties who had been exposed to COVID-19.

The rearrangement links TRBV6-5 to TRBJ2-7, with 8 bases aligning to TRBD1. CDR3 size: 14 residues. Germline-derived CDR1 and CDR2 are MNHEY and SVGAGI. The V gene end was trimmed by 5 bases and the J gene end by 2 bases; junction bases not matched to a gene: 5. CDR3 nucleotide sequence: TGTGCCAGCAGTCTAGGACAGGGCACCTACGAGCAGTACTTC. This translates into CASSLGQGTYEQYF.

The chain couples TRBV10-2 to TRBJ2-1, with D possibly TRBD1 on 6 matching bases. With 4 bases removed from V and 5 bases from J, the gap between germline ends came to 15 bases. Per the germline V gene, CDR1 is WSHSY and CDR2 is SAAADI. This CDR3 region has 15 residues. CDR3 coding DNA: TGCGCCAGCAGTGGACCGGGACAAGGAAACAATGAGCAGTTCTTC. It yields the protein CASSGPGQGNNEQFF.

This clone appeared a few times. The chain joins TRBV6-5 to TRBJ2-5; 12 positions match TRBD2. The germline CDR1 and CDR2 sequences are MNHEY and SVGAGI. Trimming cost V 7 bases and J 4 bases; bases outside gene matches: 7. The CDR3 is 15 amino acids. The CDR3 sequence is CASTLLAGGSETQYF. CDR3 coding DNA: TGTGCCAGCACCCTACTAGCGGGAGGTTCAGAGACCCAGTACTTC.

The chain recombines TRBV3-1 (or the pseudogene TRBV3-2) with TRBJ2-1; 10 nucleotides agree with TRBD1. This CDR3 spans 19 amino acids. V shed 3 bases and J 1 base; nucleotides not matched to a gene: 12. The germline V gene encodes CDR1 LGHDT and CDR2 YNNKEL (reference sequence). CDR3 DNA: TGTGCCAGCAGCCACGATATACAGGGACAGGGGAATTCCTACAATGAGCAGTTCTTC. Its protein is CASSHDIQGQGNSYNEQFF.

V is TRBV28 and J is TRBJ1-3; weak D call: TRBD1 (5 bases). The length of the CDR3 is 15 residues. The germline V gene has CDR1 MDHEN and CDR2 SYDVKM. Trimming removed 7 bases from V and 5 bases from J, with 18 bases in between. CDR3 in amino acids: CASISFWGARNTIYF. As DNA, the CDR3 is TGTGCCAGCATTTCTTTCTGGGGCGCACGAAACACCATATATTTT.

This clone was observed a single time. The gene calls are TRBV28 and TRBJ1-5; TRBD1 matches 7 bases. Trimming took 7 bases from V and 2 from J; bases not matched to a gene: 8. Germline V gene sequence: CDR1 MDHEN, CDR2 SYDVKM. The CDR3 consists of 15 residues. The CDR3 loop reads CASNSGGTGNQPQHF. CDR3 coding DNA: TGTGCCAGCAATTCTGGAGGGACAGGCAATCAGCCCCAGCATTTT.